The 29 T cell receptor beta chains below come from one sample, sequenced in a study of blood T cell repertoires in COVID-19. Assay: immunoSEQ multiplex PCR; the TCRdb copy retains only in-frame clones and omits some. The data contain more than 200,000 clones, about 80% of them singletons. Sequenced sample: peripheral blood. The receptor set was obtained from a man aged 50 to 60 with active or convalescent COVID-19.

This chain uses TRBV29-1 with TRBJ1-1; 7 bases map to TRBD1. The J segment lost 3 bases and the V segment lost 4 bases, leaving 8 bases of the junction unmatched. CDR3 size: 14 residues. Germline-derived CDR1 and CDR2 are SQVTM and ANQGSEA. CDR3 sequence reads: CSVGPGTVHTEAFF. In nucleotides, the CDR3 is TGCAGCGTTGGACCCGGGACAGTGCACACTGAAGCTTTCTTT.

The chain employs TRBV28 and TRBJ1-2, with D tentatively TRBD1 (5 bases). Germline assignment: CDR1 MDHEN and CDR2 SYDVKM. V dropped 4 bases and J dropped 6 bases, with 15 bases sitting between them. This CDR3 region has 14 residues. CDR3 region: CASSSPPRVNGYTF. The DNA for the CDR3 is TGTGCCAGCAGTTCTCCCCCCAGGGTGAATGGCTACACCTTC.

The table lists this clone with a count of one. The gene calls are TRBV14 and TRBJ2-6; no clear D gene. This CDR3 has 15 residues. CDR1 is SGHDN, CDR2 FVKESK, per germline. The V end lost 1 base, the J end lost 0 bases, and 4 bases lay between the germline ends. CDR3 protein: CASSQVFSGANVLTF. The CDR3 DNA reads TGTGCCAGCAGCCAAGTATTCTCTGGGGCCAACGTCCTGACTTTC.

CDR3 bases: TGTGCCTGGAGTCGGACGGGAATTGGGAATGAGCAGTTCTTC. Translating it yields CAWSRTGIGNEQFF. V usage is TRBV30 and J usage is TRBJ2-1; perhaps TRBD2 as D (5 bases). The V end was cut by 2 bases, the J end by 7 bases, with 15 bases between. CDR3 length: 14 amino acids. Looked up from germline, CDR1 is GTSNPN and CDR2 is SVGIG (reference sequence).

The CDR3 loop is CASSNGVNTEAFF. The CDR3 bases are TGTGCCAGCAGCAACGGGGTGAACACTGAAGCTTTCTTT. The chain is built from TRBV6-5 and TRBJ1-1; D is uncertain. There are 13 residues in the CDR3. Germline loops: CDR1 MNHEY, CDR2 SVGAGI. Trimming stripped 6 bases from V and 0 bases from J, with 8 bases between.

This rearrangement joins TRBV30 to TRBJ2-1; perhaps TRBD1 as D (7 bases). V dropped 2 bases and J dropped 14 bases, with 16 bases sitting between them. Germline V gives CDR1 GTSNPN, CDR2 SVGIG (reference sequence). The CDR3 is 12 amino acids. The CDR3 DNA sequence: TGTGCCTGGAGTATTGACAGGGAGGTAAAGTTCTTC. Translated: CAWSIDREVKFF.

The chain couples TRBV7-9 to TRBJ2-1; tentatively, D is TRBD2 (6 bases). The CDR3 is 15 amino acids. V lost 0 bases to trimming and J lost 1 base, with 7 bases between them. The germline gives CDR1 SEHNR, CDR2 FQNEAQ (reference sequence). CDR3 bases: TGTGCCAGCAGCTTAGCACTAGCTTCCTACAATGAGCAGTTCTTC. Residues: CASSLALASYNEQFF. Full variable domain (missing parts from reference TRBV7-9 and TRBJ2-1): DTGVSQNPRHKITKRGQNVTFRCDPISEHNRLYWYRQTLGQGPEFLTYFQNEAQLEKSRLLSDRFSAERPKGSFSTLEIQRTEQGDSAMYLCASSLALASYNEQFFGPGTRLTVL.

This chain connects TRBV7-9 to TRBJ2-1; 8 nucleotides align to TRBD1. The CDR3 extends over 15 amino acids. Germline assignment: CDR1 SEHNR and CDR2 FQNEAQ (reference sequence). The V segment lost 5 bases and the J segment 4 bases; nucleotides outside the gene matches: 7. The CDR3 nucleotides are TGTGCCAGCAGCCCAGGGACAGGATATTACAATGAGCAGTTCTTC. Translation: CASSPGTGYYNEQFF. The variable domain in full, completed from reference TRBV7-9 and TRBJ2-1, reads DTGVSQNPRHKITKRGQNVTFRCDPISEHNRLYWYRQTLGQGPEFLTYFQNEAQLEKSRLLSDRFSAERPKGSFSTLEIQRTEQGDSAMYLCASSPGTGYYNEQFFGPGTRLTVL.

The genes are TRBV7-2 and TRBJ2-5; perhaps TRBD2 as D (6 bases). The CDR3 length is 14 residues. The germline V gene has CDR1 SGHTA and CDR2 FQGNSA. Deletions cut 5 bases from V and 4 bases from J, with 14 bases between. The CDR3 spells CASSPQGGRETQYF. The DNA for the CDR3 is TGTGCCAGCAGCCCACAAGGAGGGCGAGAGACCCAGTACTTC.

V gene TRBV7-2 combines with J gene TRBJ2-7; a possible D gene is TRBD1 (6 bases). The CDR3 contains 15 residues. Trimming removed 1 base from V and 5 bases from J, with 15 bases in between. CDR1 is SGHTA and CDR2 is FQGNSA in the germline V gene. This CDR3 is CASSLVRRKGDEQYF. CDR3 nucleotides: TGTGCCAGCAGCTTAGTAAGGCGAAAGGGGGACGAGCAGTACTTC.

The genes are TRBV6-5 and TRBJ1-4, with a tentative D call TRBD1 (5 bases). The CDR3 totals 13 residues. Trimming cost V 2 bases and J 6 bases, with 7 bases left between them. Germline lookup yields CDR1 MNHEY and CDR2 SVGAGI. The CDR3 loop reads CASSYGGDEKLFF. DNA for the CDR3: TGTGCCAGCAGTTACGGGGGGGATGAAAAACTGTTTTTT.

The J gene is TRBJ1-4, the V gene TRBV2; no clear D. CDR3 length equals 14 residues. V was pared by 8 bases and J by 6 bases, with 16 bases between. Germline CDR1 is SNHLY and CDR2 is FYNNEI. The CDR3: CASAQPVPYEKLFF. CDR3 bases: TGTGCCAGCGCCCAACCAGTACCCTATGAAAAACTGTTTTTT.

There are a few counts of this clone. This chain connects TRBV7-2 to TRBJ1-1, with D unclear. The CDR3 has 12 amino acids. Germline V CDR1 and CDR2: SGHTA, FQGNSA. Trimming took off 2 bases at V and 7 bases at J, with 8 bases between the two ends. CDR3 in amino acids: CASSLPYSEAFF. The CDR3 DNA reads TGTGCCAGCAGCTTACCTTACAGTGAAGCTTTCTTT.

J is TRBJ1-2 and V is TRBV6-5, with 9 bases matching TRBD1. This CDR3 region has 14 residues. V trimming: 6 bases; J trimming: 8 bases; junction bases outside the gene matches: 10. Germline-derived CDR1 and CDR2 are MNHEY and SVGAGI. Here the CDR3 reads CASRTGGAVEGYTF. The CDR3 bases are TGTGCCAGCAGAACAGGGGGCGCAGTGGAAGGCTACACCTTC.

This rearrangement joins TRBV11-2 to TRBJ2-7; D is unclear. Germline loops: CDR1 SGHAT, CDR2 FQNNGV. V was cut by 3 bases and J by 8 bases, with 14 bases left in between. The length of the CDR3 is 13 residues. This chain's CDR3 is CASSLERLEKQYF. Written as DNA, the CDR3 is TGTGCCAGCAGCTTGGAGAGGCTTGAGAAGCAGTACTTC.

This clone was found once. The chain recombines TRBV9 with TRBJ2-3; 7 bases agree with TRBD1. The germline V gene encodes CDR1 SGDLS and CDR2 YYNGEE. The trim removed 0 bases at V and 5 bases at J, leaving 9 bases unmatched. The CDR3 loop spans 16 amino acids. Here the CDR3 reads CASSVAQGDGVDTQYF. The CDR3 DNA follows: TGTGCCAGCAGCGTAGCCCAGGGGGATGGTGTAGATACGCAGTATTTT.

The J gene is TRBJ1-2, the V gene TRBV7-9, with D uncertain. Trimming left V 2 bases short and J 0 bases short, with 4 bases between. Germline assignment: CDR1 SEHNR and CDR2 FQNEAQ (reference sequence). The CDR3 length is 13 residues. The CDR3 bases are TGTGCCAGCAGCTTACTCTCTAACTATGGCTACACCTTC. This codes for CASSLLSNYGYTF.

J is TRBJ2-7 and V is TRBV28; D gene unclear. Germline V gene sequence: CDR1 MDHEN, CDR2 SYDVKM. The CDR3 is 11 amino acids. Trimming took 4 bases from V and 7 from J, leaving 8 bases between them. CDR3 protein: CASSSLDEQYF. In nucleotides, the CDR3 is TGTGCCAGCAGTTCCCTAGATGAGCAGTACTTC.

V gene TRBV28 combines with J gene TRBJ2-7; D unresolved. Germline V gene sequence: CDR1 MDHEN, CDR2 SYDVKM. Trimming pared 5 bases from V and 3 bases from J, leaving 5 bases between. This CDR3 contains 11 residues. In nucleotides, the CDR3 is TGTGCCAGCAGTCACTTCTACGAGCAGTACTTC. Amino acids: CASSHFYEQYF.

This chain uses TRBV5-4 with TRBJ2-5; D uncertain. This CDR3 has 15 amino acids. Trimming removed 0 bases from V and 0 bases from J, with 9 bases in between. Germline assignment: CDR1 SGHNT and CDR2 YYREEE (reference sequence). CDR3 in DNA: TGTGCCAGCAGCTTGGACCCAGCGTACCAAGAGACCCAGTACTTC. This codes for CASSLDPAYQETQYF.

CDR3 nucleotides: TGTGCCAGTAGGATAACAGGGGTTGGCACTGAAGCTTTCTTT. Translated: CASRITGVGTEAFF. This rearrangement joins TRBV13 to TRBJ1-1; the match to TRBD1 covers 7 bases. The V and J ends lost 9 bases and 4 bases, in that order; junction bases with no gene match: 11. From germline, CDR1 is PRHDT and CDR2 FYEKMQ (reference sequence). The CDR3 extends over 14 amino acids.

This chain uses TRBV5-1 with TRBJ2-6; 7 nucleotides align to TRBD2. The CDR3 is made up of 14 amino acids. V lost 6 bases, J lost 3 bases, and 3 bases stayed unmatched. Germline V lookup: CDR1 SGHRS, CDR2 YFSETQ. DNA of the CDR3: TGCGCCAGCACCAGGGAGGGTGGGGCCAACGTCCTGACTTTC. This codes for CASTREGGANVLTF. Complete variable domain (other parts from reference TRBV5-1 and TRBJ2-6): KAGVTQTPRYLIKTRGQQVTLSCSPISGHRSVSWYQQTPGQGLQFLFEYFSETQRNKGNFPGRFSGRQFSNSRSEMNVSTLELGDSALYLCASTREGGANVLTFGAGSRLTVL.

The chain joins TRBV29-1 to TRBJ2-7; D is perhaps TRBD1 (6 bases). Germline V CDR1 and CDR2: SQVTM, ANQGSEA. With 4 bases removed from V and 7 bases from J, the gap between germline ends came to 17 bases. The CDR3 extends over 13 amino acids. CDR3 sequence reads: CSVARDTFGEQYF. DNA for the CDR3: TGCAGCGTTGCCCGGGACACCTTTGGGGAGCAGTACTTC.

This chain links TRBV2 with TRBJ1-5; D may be TRBD1 (5 bases). CDR1 SNHLY and CDR2 FYNNEI come from the germline V gene. V lost 5 bases, J lost 9 bases, and 17 bases lay in between. The CDR3 loop spans 14 amino acids. The CDR3 region is CASSSEQERGPQHF. Written as DNA, the CDR3 is TGTGCCAGCAGTTCCGAACAGGAGCGAGGGCCCCAGCATTTT.

The chain is built from TRBV3-1 (or the pseudogene TRBV3-2) and TRBJ1-5, with D unresolved. V was pared by 0 bases and J by 4 bases, with 10 bases between. Looked up from germline, CDR1 is LGHDT and CDR2 is YNNKEL (reference sequence). CDR3 length: 15 amino acids. Written as DNA, the CDR3 is TGTGCCAGCAGCCAAGATATGGGCATAAATCAGCCCCAGCATTTT. Protein sequence: CASSQDMGINQPQHF.

The chain uses TRBV5-1 and TRBJ1-2, with D hard to call. The V and J ends lost 0 bases and 10 bases respectively, with 13 bases between them. There are 13 residues in the CDR3. Germline V gene data show CDR1 as SGHRS and CDR2 as YFSETQ. Written as DNA, the CDR3 is TGCGCCAGCAGCTTGGCCCTCGGGGAACACTACACCTTC. Its protein is CASSLALGEHYTF.

The sample holds one count of this clone. The V gene is TRBV3-1 (or the pseudogene TRBV3-2), the J gene TRBJ2-3, with 11 bases matching TRBD2. This CDR3 is built from 15 residues. Germline CDR1 is LGHDT and CDR2 is YNNKEL (reference sequence). The V gene end was trimmed by 3 bases and the J gene end by 8 bases; junction bases not matched to a gene: 7. The CDR3 protein is CASSHELAGAGTQYF. The CDR3, as DNA: TGTGCCAGCAGCCACGAACTAGCGGGGGCAGGTACGCAGTATTTT.

The rearrangement uses TRBV7-2 and TRBJ2-7; 10 positions agree with TRBD2. With V trimmed by 1 base and J by 0 bases, 3 bases remained unmatched. The germline V gene encodes CDR1 SGHTA and CDR2 FQGNSA. CDR3 length equals 16 residues. The CDR3 nucleotides read TGTGCCAGCAGCTTAGTAGAGCGGGGGGGCTCCTACGAGCAGTACTTC. Its protein product is CASSLVERGGSYEQYF.

The chain has TRBV5-1 and TRBJ2-5; D possibly corresponds to TRBD1 (6 bases). Germline assignment: CDR1 SGHRS and CDR2 YFSETQ. The germline V and J ends were trimmed by 5 bases and 3 bases, with 20 bases remaining between them. This CDR3 region has 16 residues. CDR3 amino acids: CASRPSLMAGEETQYF. CDR3 bases: TGCGCCAGCAGACCCTCTCTTATGGCAGGGGAAGAGACCCAGTACTTC. Combining the CDR3 with reference TRBV5-1 and TRBJ2-5 gives the whole variable domain KAGVTQTPRYLIKTRGQQVTLSCSPISGHRSVSWYQQTPGQGLQFLFEYFSETQRNKGNFPGRFSGRQFSNSRSEMNVSTLELGDSALYLCASRPSLMAGEETQYFGPGTRLLVL.